The 25 T cell receptor beta chains in this list originate from one sample, sequenced in a study of beta chain features in type 1 diabetes. Whole-study findings and limits: Within each of all four CD4+ subsets, Type 1 diabetes patients had TCRB CDR3s that were moderately but significantly shorter.

What was sequenced were expressed TCRB transcripts, since all of the isolated RNA had been reverse transcribed. Profiled with immunoSEQ multiplex PCR; TCRdb holds only in-frame clones, not every one. The sample lists 600,000 to 700,000 clones, about an eighth seen once, with 0.095% to 0.15% in the top ten. Their antigen targets remain unknown. Source material: naive CD4+ T cells from blood. The receptors derive from a man aged 25-40 years with type 1 diabetes.

J is TRBJ1-1 and V is TRBV5-1; D remains unclear. The CDR3 spans 14 residues. V dropped 5 bases and J dropped 2 bases, with 13 bases sitting between them. The germline CDR1 and CDR2 sequences are SGHRS and YFSETQ. CDR3 in amino acids: CASSYAGGNTEAFF. In DNA, the CDR3 is TGCGCCAGCAGTTATGCAGGAGGCAACACTGAAGCTTTCTTT.

This clone was found a few times. The CDR3 DNA reads as TGTGCCAGCAGCGTAAGACATTACGCGAACACCGGGGAGCTGTTTTTT. This codes for CASSVRHYANTGELFF. The genes are TRBV9 and TRBJ2-2, with unresolved D. Trimming cost V 1 base and J 0 bases, with 10 bases left between them. The germline V gene encodes CDR1 SGDLS and CDR2 YYNGEE. This CDR3 has 16 amino acids. The whole variable domain, filled in from reference TRBV9 and TRBJ2-2, reads DSGVTQTPKHLITATGQRVTLRCSPRSGDLSVYWYQQSLDQGLQFLIQYYNGEERAKGNILERFSAQQFPDLHSELNLSSLELGDSALYFCASSVRHYANTGELFFGEGSRLTVL.

The chain links TRBV7-9 to TRBJ1-6; D is unclear. The CDR3 has 15 amino acids. Germline CDR1 reads SEHNR; CDR2 reads FQNEAQ (reference sequence). Trimming cost V 0 bases and J 9 bases, with 12 bases left between them. The CDR3 region has the DNA TGTGCCAGCAGCTTAGCAGCGGGTCGGCTTTCACCCCTCCACTTT. This codes for CASSLAAGRLSPLHF.

This clone was observed a few times. This chain joins TRBV9 and TRBJ2-3; no definite D call. Between the trimmed V and J ends, which lost 0 bases and 0 bases, there was a span of 8 bases. CDR3 size: 15 residues. CDR1 SGDLS and CDR2 YYNGEE come from the germline V gene. CDR3 coding DNA: TGTGCCAGCAGCGTAGAGCCCCTTAGCACAGATACGCAGTATTTT. This translates into CASSVEPLSTDTQYF.

V gene TRBV6-6 combines with J gene TRBJ2-5; the D call may be TRBD1 or TRBD2 (5 bases each). This CDR3 region has 11 residues. Germline V gene lookup returns CDR1 MNHNY and CDR2 SVGAGI (reference sequence). The germline V and J ends were trimmed by 11 bases and 3 bases, with 10 bases remaining between them. The CDR3 sequence: CAAGTEETQYF. Here the CDR3 DNA reads TGTGCCGCCGGGACGGAAGAGACCCAGTACTTC.

The chain joins TRBV11-2 to TRBJ2-7; D might be TRBD2 (6 bases). This CDR3 is built from 15 residues. V lost 4 bases and J 0 bases, leaving 13 bases between the germline ends. Germline V CDR1 and CDR2: SGHAT, FQNNGV. This CDR3 reads CASSSLHGSSYEQYF. The CDR3, as DNA: TGTGCCAGCAGCTCCCTTCACGGGAGCTCCTACGAGCAGTACTTC.

This clone occurred a few times. V gene TRBV5-6 combines with J gene TRBJ2-3; 10 bases agree with TRBD1. V gave up 3 bases and J gave up 4 bases; unmatched junction bases: 2. CDR3 length equals 14 residues. Germline lookup yields CDR1 SGHDT and CDR2 YYEEEE. The CDR3, as DNA: TGTGCCAGCAGCTCCGGACAGGGGGCAGATACGCAGTATTTT. Translating gives CASSSGQGADTQYF.

V usage is TRBV6-5 and J usage is TRBJ1-5; D perhaps matches TRBD1 (6 bases). This CDR3 comprises 15 residues. V was cut by 5 bases and J by 0 bases, with 11 bases left in between. The V gene's germline CDR1 is MNHEY and CDR2 SVGAGI. CDR3 sequence reads: CASSQGDISNQPQHF. CDR3 sequence (DNA): TGTGCCAGCAGTCAAGGGGACATTAGCAATCAGCCCCAGCATTTT.

The chain uses TRBV29-1 and TRBJ1-5, with 7 nucleotides matching TRBD1. The V and J ends lost 4 bases and 4 bases, in that order; junction bases with no gene match: 7. Germline CDR1 SQVTM, CDR2 ANQGSEA. The CDR3 is made up of 14 amino acids. CDR3 coding DNA: TGCAGCGTTGCACAGGGGACCTCTAATCAGCCCCAGCATTTT. Translated: CSVAQGTSNQPQHF.

The chain couples TRBV30 to TRBJ2-2; TRBD2 matches at 7 bases. The CDR3 is 16 residues long. Germline V gene sequence: CDR1 GTSNPN, CDR2 SVGIG (reference sequence). Trimming removed 2 bases from V and 4 bases from J; junction bases left unmatched: 10. As DNA, the CDR3 is TGTGCCTGGAGTCTCCCGGGACTAACTTTCACCGGGGAGCTGTTTTTT. Encoded protein: CAWSLPGLTFTGELFF.

The chain has TRBV4-1 and TRBJ1-5; 10 bases line up with TRBD1. Germline V gene sequence: CDR1 MGHRA, CDR2 YSYEKL. The V segment lost 8 bases and the J segment 7 bases; nucleotides outside the gene matches: 8. The CDR3 is 14 amino acids. CDR3 sequence reads: CASGKTGGGQPQHF. The CDR3 coding sequence is TGCGCCAGCGGAAAGACAGGGGGCGGGCAGCCCCAGCATTTT.

The rearrangement uses TRBV6-6 and TRBJ2-5; 7 positions agree with TRBD1. The CDR3 has 15 residues. Germline V gene lookup returns CDR1 MNHNY and CDR2 SVGAGI (reference sequence). V lost 6 bases and J lost 3; bases outside the gene matches: 10. CDR3 bases: TGTGCCAGCAGGGCCATAGGGACAGAGAAAGAGACCCAGTACTTC. Protein sequence: CASRAIGTEKETQYF.

In this sample, this clone turned up a few times. V gene TRBV4-3 combines with J gene TRBJ2-1; possibly TRBD2 for D (6 bases). The germline gives CDR1 LGHNA, CDR2 YSLEER. The CDR3 spans 16 residues. V gave up 4 bases and J gave up 0 bases, with 13 bases separating them. Written as DNA, the CDR3 is TGCGCCAGCAGCCGGGAACTAGCAATCTCCTACAATGAGCAGTTCTTC. This translates into CASSRELAISYNEQFF.

This CDR3 reads CSVGQGVRNEQFF. The CDR3 DNA reads TGCAGCGTCGGACAGGGTGTCCGCAATGAGCAGTTCTTC. V and J are TRBV29-1 and TRBJ2-1; 8 bases agree with TRBD1. V was pared by 6 bases and J by 6 bases, with 7 bases of the junction left unmatched. The CDR3 loop spans 13 amino acids. Per the germline V gene, CDR1 is SQVTM and CDR2 is ANQGSEA.

This clone was seen more than once but under ten times. The rearrangement uses TRBV7-2 and TRBJ2-1; D call uncertain. Germline CDR1 reads SGHTA; CDR2 reads FQGNSA. The CDR3 sequence is 15 residues long. Trimming took off 5 bases at V and 0 bases at J, with 11 bases between the two ends. CDR3 in amino acids: CASSVTLSSYNEQFF. The CDR3 DNA reads as TGTGCCAGCAGCGTCACACTAAGCTCCTACAATGAGCAGTTCTTC.

The gene calls are TRBV27 and TRBJ1-4, with D perhaps TRBD1 (6 bases). The CDR3 runs to 15 residues. Between the trimmed V and J ends, which lost 6 bases and 0 bases, there was a span of 11 bases. Germline loops: CDR1 MNHEY, CDR2 SMNVEV (reference sequence). CDR3 DNA: TGTGCCAGCAGAGCAACAGGGTCAACTAATGAAAAACTGTTTTTT. Its protein is CASRATGSTNEKLFF.

Comment on this clone: The sample carries other DNA sequences with the same CDR3. The V call is TRBV5-1, the J call TRBJ1-5; D unclear. The CDR3 is 14 amino acids. Trimming stripped 0 bases from V and 2 bases from J, with 6 bases between. Germline-derived CDR1 and CDR2 are SGHRS and YFSETQ. The CDR3 DNA reads as TGCGCCAGCAGCTTGGATGGCGGCAATCAGCCCCAGCATTTT. Translated, it gives CASSLDGGNQPQHF.

The rearrangement links TRBV2 to TRBJ2-3; 11 bases align to TRBD2. The CDR3 loop spans 16 amino acids. V shed 2 bases and J 4 bases; nucleotides not matched to a gene: 5. Germline CDR1 is SNHLY and CDR2 is FYNNEI. This chain's CDR3 is CASSEIGLAGADTQYF. CDR3 DNA: TGTGCCAGCAGTGAAATAGGACTAGCGGGCGCAGATACGCAGTATTTT.

The V gene is TRBV23-1, the J gene TRBJ1-2; D perhaps matches TRBD1 (5 bases). TRBV23-1 is classed as an ORF, of uncertain function. There are 16 residues in the CDR3. V lost 7 bases and J 7 bases, leaving 25 bases between the germline ends. The CDR3 here is CASKPTGTPKVCGYTF. DNA for the CDR3: TGCGCCAGCAAACCGACCGGGACGCCGAAAGTATGTGGCTACACCTTC.

The chain uses TRBV5-1 and TRBJ1-6, with 8 bases lining up with TRBD1. The germline V gene has CDR1 SGHRS and CDR2 YFSETQ. The junction had 2 bases not matched to a gene; V was cut back by 2 bases and J by 7 bases. CDR3 size: 14 residues. In DNA form, the CDR3 reads TGCGCCAGCAGCTTCACAGGGGGGAATTCACCCCTCCACTTT. Its protein is CASSFTGGNSPLHF.

The chain employs TRBV9 and TRBJ1-1, with a possible D match to TRBD1 (5 bases). There are 14 residues in the CDR3. Germline CDR1 reads SGDLS; CDR2 reads YYNGEE. The V end was cut by 4 bases, the J end by 5 bases, with 15 bases between. Written as DNA, the CDR3 is TGTGCCAGCAGCCCCCGGGGGGGTCAAACTGAAGCTTTCTTT. Protein product: CASSPRGGQTEAFF.

Only a few counts were recorded for this clone. The J gene is TRBJ2-3, the V gene TRBV7-2, with 9 bases that match TRBD1. Per germline, CDR1 SGHTA and CDR2 FQGNSA. The CDR3 covers 15 residues. V gave up 3 bases and J gave up 6 bases; unmatched junction bases: 7. The CDR3 DNA reads TGTGCCAGCAGCTTCTCGGGACAGGGAATCGATACGCAGTATTTT. This gives the protein CASSFSGQGIDTQYF.

The chain joins TRBV29-1 to TRBJ1-2; no firm D call. There are 13 residues in the CDR3. Trimming removed 4 bases at V and 3 bases at J, with 12 bases between. Germline-derived CDR1 and CDR2 are SQVTM and ANQGSEA. The CDR3 DNA reads as TGCAGCGTTGGAGAGGGCCCTCACTATGGCTACACCTTC. It yields the protein CSVGEGPHYGYTF. Full variable domain (outside the CDR3, taken from reference TRBV29-1 and TRBJ1-2): SAVISQKPSRDICQRGTSLTIQCQVDSQVTMMFWYRQQPGQSLTLIATANQGSEATYESGFVIDKFPISRPNLTFSTLTVSNMSPEDSSIYLCSVGEGPHYGYTFGSGTRLTVV.

CDR3 coding DNA: TGTGCCATCAGTGAGGGAGACAGGGGCCGTGGCTACACCTTC. This encodes CAISEGDRGRGYTF. The chain recombines TRBV10-3 with TRBJ1-2, with 8 bases aligning to TRBD1. J gave up 7 bases and V 2 bases, and 6 bases lay outside the gene matches. CDR3 length: 14 residues. Germline V CDR1 and CDR2: ENHRY, SYGVKD.

This clone was observed a few times. The chain joins TRBV27 to TRBJ2-5; tentatively, D is TRBD2 (5 bases). Gene TRBJ2-7 matches the end of the DNA better, so the J call may be wrong. The CDR3 length is 13 residues. CDR1 MNHEY and CDR2 SMNVEV come from the germline V gene (reference sequence). DNA for the CDR3: TGTGCCAGCAGGAAAGACGGGGCCTACGAGCAGTACTTC. Encoded protein: CASRKDGAYEQYF.